The next 4 T cell receptor beta chains were all read from a single sample in a study of shared clonotypes between healthy human individuals. TCRdb's copy holds only in-frame clones and misses some; the assay was immunoSEQ multiplex PCR. The repertoire includes 400,000 to 500,000 clones, roughly 85% of them detected once, and over 9.5% sits in the top ten. The specimen sequenced was PBMCs. Source of these receptors: a woman aged 40 to 49 in good health. Some clones in this sample may be carry-over from other donors' samples.

The chain links TRBV5-4 to TRBJ2-5; D unresolved. The CDR3 length is 12 residues. V lost 2 bases, J lost 2 bases, and 4 bases lay in between. Looked up from germline, CDR1 is SGHNT and CDR2 is YYREEE (reference sequence). Here the CDR3 reads CASSLGQETQYF. The DNA for the CDR3 is TGTGCCAGCAGCTTAGGGCAAGAGACCCAGTACTTC.

The chain combines TRBV19 with TRBJ2-2; no firm D call. Germline CDR1 and CDR2: LNHDA and SQIVND (reference sequence). The length of the CDR3 is 17 residues. V was cut by 7 bases and J by 1 base, with 19 bases left in between. The DNA of the CDR3 is TGTGCCAGTACTGCGCGGCCGAGGCGACAGAACACCGGGGAGCTGTTTTTT. Translated, it gives CASTARPRRQNTGELFF. Using reference TRBV19 and TRBJ2-2 for the parts outside the CDR3, the full variable domain is DGGITQSPKYLFRKEGQNVTLSCEQNLNHDAMYWYRQDPGQGLRLIYYSQIVNDFQKGDIAEGYSVSREKKESFPLTVTSAQKNPTAFYLCASTARPRRQNTGELFFGEGSRLTVL.

The CDR3 DNA reads as TGTGCCAGCAGTCCCCACCGGGAGCCCTTTTTCGGCGACGAGCAGTACTTC. Amino acid sequence: CASSPHREPFFGDEQYF. The chain links TRBV28 to TRBJ2-7; tentative D call: TRBD2 (6 bases). The CDR3 has 17 residues. The germline gives CDR1 MDHEN, CDR2 SYDVKM. V lost 5 bases and J 5 bases, leaving 25 bases between the germline ends.

The chain combines TRBV11-1 with TRBJ2-1; TRBD1 aligns across 8 bases. The V and J ends lost 5 bases and 9 bases, in that order; junction bases with no gene match: 9. The CDR3 is 14 residues long. Germline-derived CDR1 and CDR2 are SGHAT and FQDESV (reference sequence). This chain's CDR3 is CASSITQGAGEQFF. CDR3 nucleotides: TGTGCCAGCAGCATAACGCAGGGGGCGGGTGAGCAGTTCTTC.